This T cell receptor (beta chain) was sequenced in a study of T cell responses to AZD1222 COVID-19 vaccine. Study-wide findings and caveats: Spike regions recognized by vaccine-associated CD4 TCRs spanned the protein, led by 160-218 and 743-854.

Regarding this clone: Its target is not known.

The assay was immunoSEQ multiplex PCR, and TCRdb's table has in-frame clones only and misses some. The sample yields approximately 140,000 clones, approximately 89% seen once. This sample comprised peripheral blood, obtained on day 0 of AZD1222 vaccination. The TCR was taken from an adult in good health.

The CDR3, as DNA: TGTGCCAGCAGCTTGGGGAGGGAGCCCCAGCATTTT. It yields the protein CASSLGREPQHF. J is TRBJ1-5 and V is TRBV5-6; no reliable D call. V was clipped by 0 bases and J by 8 bases, with 6 bases between them. The CDR3 spans 12 residues. Germline V CDR1 and CDR2: SGHDT, YYEEEE.